This TCR beta chain was recovered during a study of Ad26.COV2.S vaccination and SARS-CoV-2 variants. Whole-study context: It was the COV1001 Ad26.COV2.S trial arm that included the donor. Intramuscular Ad26.COV2.S at 5x10^10 or 1x10^11 viral particles. Study-wide points: Vaccinated and placebo-treated recipients had similar non-spike TCR breadth. Vaccine recipients showed a spike-specific TCR breadth that was higher than in placebo recipients.

There are 14 residues in the CDR3. The ends were cut back, 4 bases at V and 7 bases at J, with 15 bases in the middle. CDR1 SGDLS and CDR2 YYNGEE come from the germline V gene. The treatment was: about 20 received Ad26.COV2.S at low or high dose, single or two shots; five or six received placebo; per-sample allocation not given. The study sampled participants on day 63 after the first vaccine or placebo injection. Clones were sequenced by immunoSEQ multiplex PCR, and TCRdb holds only the in-frame ones, with some missing. The data hold 300,000 to 400,000 clones, with approximately 86% observed a single time. As for this clone: Its antigen remains unknown.

The receptor's source is a person between 18 and 65 years old who received the Ad26.COV2.S COVID-19 vaccine or a placebo. The sequencing used peripheral blood, collected in a trial of Ad26.COV2.S vaccine versus placebo. The rearrangement joins TRBV9 to TRBJ2-1; perhaps TRBD2 as D (6 bases). The CDR3 spells CASSSPGVTNEQFF. The CDR3 DNA is TGTGCCAGCAGCTCCCCGGGGGTTACGAATGAGCAGTTCTTC. The whole variable domain, filled in from reference TRBV9 and TRBJ2-1, reads DSGVTQTPKHLITATGQRVTLRCSPRSGDLSVYWYQQSLDQGLQFLIQYYNGEERAKGNILERFSAQQFPDLHSELNLSSLELGDSALYFCASSSPGVTNEQFFGPGTRLTVL.